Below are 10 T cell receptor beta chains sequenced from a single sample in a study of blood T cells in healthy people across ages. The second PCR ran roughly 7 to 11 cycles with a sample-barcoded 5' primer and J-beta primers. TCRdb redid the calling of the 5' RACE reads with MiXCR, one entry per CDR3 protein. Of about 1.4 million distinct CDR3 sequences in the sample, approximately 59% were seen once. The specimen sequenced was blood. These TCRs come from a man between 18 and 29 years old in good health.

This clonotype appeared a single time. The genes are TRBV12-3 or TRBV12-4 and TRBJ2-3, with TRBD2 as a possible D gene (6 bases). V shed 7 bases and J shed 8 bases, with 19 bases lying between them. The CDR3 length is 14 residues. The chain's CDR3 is CASNPGTLDGTQYF. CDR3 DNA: TGTGCCAGCAACCCCGGGACTCTGGATGGTACGCAGTATTTT.

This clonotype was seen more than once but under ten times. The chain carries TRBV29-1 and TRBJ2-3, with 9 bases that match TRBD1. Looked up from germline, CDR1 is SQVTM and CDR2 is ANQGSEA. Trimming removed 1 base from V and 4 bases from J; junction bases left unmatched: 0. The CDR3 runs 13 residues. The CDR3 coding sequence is TGCAGCGTTGAAGGACAGGGGGCAGATACGCAGTATTTT. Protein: CSVEGQGADTQYF.

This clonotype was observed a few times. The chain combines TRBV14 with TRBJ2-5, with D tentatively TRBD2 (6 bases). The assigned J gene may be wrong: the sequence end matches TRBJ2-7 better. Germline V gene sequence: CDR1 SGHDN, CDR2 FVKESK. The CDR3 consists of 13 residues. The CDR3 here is CASRDRGGYEQYF. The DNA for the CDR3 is TGTGCCAGCAGAGATCGAGGAGGGTACGAGCAGTACTTC.

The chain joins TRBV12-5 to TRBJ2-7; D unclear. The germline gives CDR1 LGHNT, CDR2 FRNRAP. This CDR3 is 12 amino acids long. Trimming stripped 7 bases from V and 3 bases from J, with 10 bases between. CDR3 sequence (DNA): TGTGCTAGTGCCGACTTTTACTACGAGCAGTACTTC. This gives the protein CASADFYYEQYF.

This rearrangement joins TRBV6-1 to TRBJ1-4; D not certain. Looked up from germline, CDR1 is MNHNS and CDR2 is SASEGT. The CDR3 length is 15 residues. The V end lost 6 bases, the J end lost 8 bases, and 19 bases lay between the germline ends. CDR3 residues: CASSTRGIPKEKLFF. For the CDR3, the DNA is TGTGCCAGCAGCACTCGGGGAATCCCGAAGGAAAAACTGTTTTTT.

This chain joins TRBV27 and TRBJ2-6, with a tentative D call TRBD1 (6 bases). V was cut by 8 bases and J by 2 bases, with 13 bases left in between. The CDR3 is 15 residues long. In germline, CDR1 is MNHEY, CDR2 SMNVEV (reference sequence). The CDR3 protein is CASRIRGTGANVLTF. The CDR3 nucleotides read TGTGCCAGCCGAATCAGGGGCACTGGGGCCAACGTCCTGACTTTC.

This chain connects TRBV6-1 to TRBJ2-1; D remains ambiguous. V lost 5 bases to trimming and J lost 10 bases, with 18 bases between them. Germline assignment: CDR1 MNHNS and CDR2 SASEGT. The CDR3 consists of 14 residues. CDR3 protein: CASSSLGRSYEQFF. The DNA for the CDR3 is TGTGCCAGCAGTTCCTTAGGGCGGAGCTACGAGCAGTTCTTC.

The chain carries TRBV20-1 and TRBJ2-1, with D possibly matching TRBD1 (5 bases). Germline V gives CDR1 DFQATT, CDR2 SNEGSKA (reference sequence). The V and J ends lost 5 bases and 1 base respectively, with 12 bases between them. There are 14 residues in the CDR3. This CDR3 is CSARTRQSYNEQFF. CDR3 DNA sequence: TGCAGTGCTCGGACACGGCAATCCTACAATGAGCAGTTCTTC.

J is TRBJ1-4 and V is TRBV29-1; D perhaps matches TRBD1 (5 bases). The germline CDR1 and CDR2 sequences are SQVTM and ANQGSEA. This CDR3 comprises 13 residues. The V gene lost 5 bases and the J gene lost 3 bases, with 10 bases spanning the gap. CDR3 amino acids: CSVLDTPNEKLFF. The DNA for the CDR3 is TGCAGCGTTCTGGACACTCCTAATGAAAAACTGTTTTTT.

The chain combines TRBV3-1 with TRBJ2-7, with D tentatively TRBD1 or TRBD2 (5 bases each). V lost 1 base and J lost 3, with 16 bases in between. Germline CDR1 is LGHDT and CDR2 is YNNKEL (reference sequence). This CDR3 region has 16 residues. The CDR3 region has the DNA TGTGCCAGCAGCCAAGCCGGACAAGTTCGGGACTACGAGCAGTACTTC. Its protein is CASSQAGQVRDYEQYF.